The text below deals with one T cell receptor (beta chain). Antigen: not known. This sample is part of a study of cytomegalovirus exposure and HLA in healthy donors. Findings and limits, study-wide: Accounts indicate the classifier identified cytomegalovirus status with strong specificity and sensitivity. Among TCR beta chains, those listed as cytomegalovirus-associated numbered around 160.

Trimming took 3 bases from V and 6 from J, leaving 12 bases between them. The CDR3 runs to 13 residues. Germline loops: CDR1 MNHNY, CDR2 SVGAGI (reference sequence). The assay was immunoSEQ multiplex PCR, and TCRdb's table has in-frame clones only and misses some. The table lists approximately 280,000 clones, 80% to 90% of them singletons. Sample: PBMCs. This chain connects TRBV6-6 to TRBJ2-7; tentatively, D is TRBD1 (5 bases). The receptor was isolated from a woman under 30 in good health and CMV-seronegative. CDR3 bases: TGTGCCAGCAGTTATGGCAGGGTTATCGAGCAGTACTTC. This translates into CASSYGRVIEQYF.